Each of the 5 T cell receptor beta chains below was sequenced from the same sample in a study of cytomegalovirus exposure and HLA in healthy donors. Generated by immunoSEQ multiplex PCR, the TCRdb table keeps only in-frame clones and is missing some. There are approximately 59,000 clones in the sample; 93% occur only once, and about 1.8% lies in the top ten. The sequenced sample was PBMCs. These receptors were taken from a woman aged 18-35 years in good health and CMV-seropositive.

The chain employs TRBV27 and TRBJ2-2, with a possible D match to TRBD1 (5 bases). CDR1 and CDR2 from the germline V gene are MNHEY and SMNVEV (reference sequence). Trimming shortened V by 5 bases and J by 4 bases, and 8 bases separated the two germline ends. This CDR3 has 13 residues. The CDR3 reads CASSPGATGELFF. The CDR3 DNA reads as TGTGCCAGCAGTCCTGGGGCCACCGGGGAGCTGTTTTTT.

In DNA form, the CDR3 reads TGTGCCACCAGCAGAGACAGGGGTGACAATCAGCCCCAGCATTTT. Amino acid sequence: CATSRDRGDNQPQHF. V and J are TRBV15 and TRBJ1-5; a weak D match, TRBD1 (6 bases). V lost 0 bases and J lost 3, with 9 bases in between. This CDR3 spans 15 amino acids. CDR1 is LNHNV and CDR2 is YYDKDF in the germline V gene (reference sequence).

This chain links TRBV19 with TRBJ2-1, with 10 bases matching TRBD2. Germline CDR1 and CDR2: LNHDA and SQIVND (reference sequence). V shed 3 bases, J shed 6 bases, and the junction held 5 bases outside the gene matches. This CDR3 is built from 15 residues. This CDR3 is CASSMSAGGTNEQFF. The CDR3 coding sequence is TGTGCCAGTAGTATGTCAGCGGGGGGGACCAATGAGCAGTTCTTC.

V gene TRBV2 combines with J gene TRBJ2-6; tentative D call: TRBD1 (5 bases). Germline V gives CDR1 SNHLY, CDR2 FYNNEI. The CDR3 covers 15 residues. V lost 2 bases, J lost 2 bases, and 7 bases lay in between. The CDR3 region is CASSEWGAGANVLTF. In DNA, the CDR3 is TGTGCCAGCAGTGAATGGGGCGCTGGGGCCAACGTCCTGACTTTC. Supplemented by reference TRBV2 and TRBJ2-6, the full variable domain reads EPEVTQTPSHQVTQMGQEVILRCVPISNHLYFYWYRQILGQKVEFLVSFYNNEISEKSEIFDDQFSVERPDGSNFTLKIRSTKLEDSAMYFCASSEWGAGANVLTFGAGSRLTVL.

The chain is built from TRBV5-6 and TRBJ2-7, with D perhaps matching TRBD2 (6 bases). V lost 0 bases to trimming and J lost 4 bases, with 14 bases between them. Germline CDR1 SGHDT, CDR2 YYEEEE. This CDR3 region has 15 residues. The CDR3 here is CASSLVSAGLYEQYF. Here the CDR3 DNA reads TGTGCCAGCAGCTTGGTTTCGGCAGGACTATACGAGCAGTACTTC.